This entry describes one T cell receptor beta chain. The sample originates from a study of T cells in Graves' hyperthyroidism and ophthalmopathy. Researchers took RNA transcripts and amplified the TCR beta CDR3 regions from them. HTBI primers were used for first-round RT-PCR of the TCR CDR3. TCRdb processed the multiplex PCR reads anew with MiXCR; each CDR3 protein has one entry. The table has 300,000 to 450,000 distinct CDR3 sequences, roughly 15% seen once. The receptor's source is a woman aged 25 to 45 with Graves' ophthalmopathy. Sequencing was done on a sample of blood.

The CDR3 bases are TGTGCCAGTAGTCCTAGCGGGGGGTTCGGGTACGAGCAGTACTTC. Protein sequence: CASSPSGGFGYEQYF. This chain connects TRBV19 to TRBJ2-7; 11 bases agree with TRBD2. Germline CDR1 and CDR2: LNHDA and SQIVND (reference sequence). Losses at the gene ends were 5 bases for V and 4 bases for J; bases not matched to a gene: 7. This CDR3 comprises 15 residues.